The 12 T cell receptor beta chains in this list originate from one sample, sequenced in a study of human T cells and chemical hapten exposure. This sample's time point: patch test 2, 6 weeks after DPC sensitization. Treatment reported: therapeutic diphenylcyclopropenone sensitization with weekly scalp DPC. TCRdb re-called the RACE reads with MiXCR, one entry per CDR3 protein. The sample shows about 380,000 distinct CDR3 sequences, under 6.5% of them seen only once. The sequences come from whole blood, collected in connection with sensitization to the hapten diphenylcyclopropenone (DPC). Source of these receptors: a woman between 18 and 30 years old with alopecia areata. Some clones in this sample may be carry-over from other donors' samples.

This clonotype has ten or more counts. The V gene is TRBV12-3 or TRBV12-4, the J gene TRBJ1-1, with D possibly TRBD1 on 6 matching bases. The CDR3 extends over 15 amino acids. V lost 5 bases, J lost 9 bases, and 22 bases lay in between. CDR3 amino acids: CASSLRRGGVGKAFF. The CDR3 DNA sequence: TGTGCCAGCAGTCTTAGGCGAGGGGGAGTAGGAAAAGCTTTCTTT.

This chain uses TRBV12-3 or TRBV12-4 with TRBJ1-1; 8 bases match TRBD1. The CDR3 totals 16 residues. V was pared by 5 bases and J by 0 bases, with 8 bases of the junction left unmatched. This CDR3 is CASSPLTGDMNTEAFF. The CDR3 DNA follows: TGTGCCAGCAGTCCGTTGACAGGGGACATGAACACTGAAGCTTTCTTT.

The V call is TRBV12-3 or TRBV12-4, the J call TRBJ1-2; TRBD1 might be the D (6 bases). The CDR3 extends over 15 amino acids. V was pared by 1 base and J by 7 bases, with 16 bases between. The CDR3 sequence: CASSLDGGGSGGYTF. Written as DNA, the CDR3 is TGTGCCAGCAGTTTAGATGGGGGCGGATCAGGTGGCTACACCTTC.

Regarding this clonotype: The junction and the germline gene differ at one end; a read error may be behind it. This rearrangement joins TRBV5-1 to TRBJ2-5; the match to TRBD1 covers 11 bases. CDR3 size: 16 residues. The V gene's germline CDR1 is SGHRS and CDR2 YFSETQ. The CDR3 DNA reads TGCGCCAGCAGCCACGGACAGGGGGCGCGAGAAGAGACCCTGTACTTC. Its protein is CASSHGQGAREETLYF.

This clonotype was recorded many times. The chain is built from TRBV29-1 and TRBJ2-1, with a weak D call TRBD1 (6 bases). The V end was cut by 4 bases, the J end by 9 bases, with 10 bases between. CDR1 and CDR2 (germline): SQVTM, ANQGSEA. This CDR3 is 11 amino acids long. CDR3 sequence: CSVAPGAEQFF. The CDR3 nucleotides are TGCAGCGTTGCCCCAGGGGCTGAGCAGTTCTTC.

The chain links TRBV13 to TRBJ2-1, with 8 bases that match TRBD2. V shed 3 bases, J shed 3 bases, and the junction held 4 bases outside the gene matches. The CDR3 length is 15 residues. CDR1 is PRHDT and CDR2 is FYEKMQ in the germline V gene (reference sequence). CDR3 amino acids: CASSFERELYNEQFF. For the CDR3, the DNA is TGTGCCAGCAGCTTCGAGCGGGAGCTCTACAATGAGCAGTTCTTC.

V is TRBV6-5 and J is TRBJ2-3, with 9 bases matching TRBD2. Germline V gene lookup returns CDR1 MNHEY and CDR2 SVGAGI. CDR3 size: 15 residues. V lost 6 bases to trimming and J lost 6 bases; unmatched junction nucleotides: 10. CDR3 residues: CASSWASGDWDTQYF. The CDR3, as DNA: TGTGCCAGCAGCTGGGCTAGCGGGGATTGGGATACGCAGTATTTT.

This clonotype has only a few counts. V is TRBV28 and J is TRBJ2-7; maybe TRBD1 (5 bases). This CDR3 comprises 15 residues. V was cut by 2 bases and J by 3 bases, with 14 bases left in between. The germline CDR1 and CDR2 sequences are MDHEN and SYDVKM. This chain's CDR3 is CASSLAQGEVYEQYF. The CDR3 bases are TGTGCCAGCAGTTTAGCCCAGGGTGAAGTCTACGAGCAGTACTTC.

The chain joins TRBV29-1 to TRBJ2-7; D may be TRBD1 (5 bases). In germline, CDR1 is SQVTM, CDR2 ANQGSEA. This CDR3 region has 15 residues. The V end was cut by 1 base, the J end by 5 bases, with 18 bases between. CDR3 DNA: TGCAGCGTTGAAGGGACATCAAAATTTAGGGACGAGCAGTACTTC. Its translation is CSVEGTSKFRDEQYF.

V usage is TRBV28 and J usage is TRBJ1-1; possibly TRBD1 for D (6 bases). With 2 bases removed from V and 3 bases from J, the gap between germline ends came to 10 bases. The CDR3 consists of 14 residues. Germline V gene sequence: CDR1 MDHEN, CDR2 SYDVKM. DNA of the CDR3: TGTGCCAGCAGTTTAAACAGGGACTACACTGAAGCTTTCTTT. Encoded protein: CASSLNRDYTEAFF.

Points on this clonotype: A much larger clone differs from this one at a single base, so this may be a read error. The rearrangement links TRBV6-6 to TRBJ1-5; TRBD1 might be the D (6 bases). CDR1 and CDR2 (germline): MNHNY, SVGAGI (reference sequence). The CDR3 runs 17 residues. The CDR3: CANSYSGNRVSNQPQHF. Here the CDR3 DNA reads TGTGCCAACAGTTACTCGGGTAACAGGGTTAGCAATCAGCCCCAGCATTTT.

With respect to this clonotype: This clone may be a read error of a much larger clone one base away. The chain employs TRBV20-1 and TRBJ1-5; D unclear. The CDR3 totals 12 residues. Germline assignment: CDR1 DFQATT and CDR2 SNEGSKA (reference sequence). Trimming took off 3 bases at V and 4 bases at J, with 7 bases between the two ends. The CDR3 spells CSARGRNQPQHF. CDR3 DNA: TGCAGTGCTAGGGGCAGGAATCAGCCCCAGCATTTT.